This T cell receptor (beta chain) was identified during a study of blood T cells in healthy people across ages. The authors ran a second PCR of about 7 to 11 cycles using a sample-barcoded 5' primer and a J-beta primer mix. In TCRdb, the 5' RACE reads were re-called with MiXCR into one record per CDR3 protein. The sample yields 750,000 to 950,000 distinct CDR3 sequences, around 24% seen once. Germline V lookup: CDR1 SGHTA, CDR2 FQGTGA. The CDR3 is made up of 13 amino acids. The ends were cut back, 1 base at V and 13 bases at J, with 11 bases in the middle. The sample was also reused in another study, on T cells of mothers and their children. That work contributes: Three healthy Caucasian mothers and their six children donated.

This clonotype was sampled from a boy aged 5-17 years in good health. The sample comprised blood. The J gene is TRBJ1-6, the V gene TRBV7-3; D remains unclear. CDR3 sequence (DNA): TGTGCCAGCAGCTTAAGGCCGAATACGCCCCTCCACTTT. It codes for CASSLRPNTPLHF.